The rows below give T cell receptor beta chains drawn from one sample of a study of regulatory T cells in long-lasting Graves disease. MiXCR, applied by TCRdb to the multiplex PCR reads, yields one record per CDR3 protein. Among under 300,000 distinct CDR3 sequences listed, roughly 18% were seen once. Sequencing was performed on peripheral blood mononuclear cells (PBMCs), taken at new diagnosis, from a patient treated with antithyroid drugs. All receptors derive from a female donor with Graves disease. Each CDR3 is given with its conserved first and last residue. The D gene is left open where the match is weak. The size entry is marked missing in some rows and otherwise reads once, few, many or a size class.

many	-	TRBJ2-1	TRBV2	TGTGCCAGCAGTGTACAACTAGAATTTGGTGAGCAGTTCTTC	CASSVQLEFGEQFF
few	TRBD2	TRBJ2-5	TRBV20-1	TGCAGTGCTAGGGGAGTAAAGCGGGGGGGCGGGGAGACCCAGTACTTC	CSARGVKRGGGETQYF
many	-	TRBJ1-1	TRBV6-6	TGTGCCAGCAGTTACTCGAGGGGTTGGTCTTTCTTT	CASSYSRGWSFF
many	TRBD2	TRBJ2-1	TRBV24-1	TGTGCCACCAGTGACCCCGGACTAGCGGGAGGGCTCCACAATGAGCAGTTCTTC	CATSDPGLAGGLHNEQFF
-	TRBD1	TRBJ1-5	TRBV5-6	TGTGCCAGCAGCGGCGGACAGGGCAACAATCAGCCCCAGCATTTT	CASSGGQGNNQPQHF
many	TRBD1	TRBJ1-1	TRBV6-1	TGTGCCAGCAGAAAGGGGACAGGGCGAACTGAAGCTTTCTTT	CASRKGTGRTEAFF
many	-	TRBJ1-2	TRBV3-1	TGTGCCAGCAGCCAAGCCCCGTCTGGACTGACGGGGGGCTACACCTTC	CASSQAPSGLTGGYTF
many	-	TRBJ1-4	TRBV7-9	TGTGCCAGCACCTCCCCCGGGACAACTAATGAAAAACTGTTTTTT	CASTSPGTTNEKLFF
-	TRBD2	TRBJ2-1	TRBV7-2	TGTGCCAGCAGCTTAGACCCAAGCGGGGGGAGGGACAATGAGCAGTTCTTC	CASSLDPSGGRDNEQFF
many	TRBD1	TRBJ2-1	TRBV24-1	TGTGCCACCAGTGATTTGGGACAGGGCTCCAATGAGCAGTTCTTC	CATSDLGQGSNEQFF
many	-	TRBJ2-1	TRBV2	TGTGCCAGCAGCAAAAGGGGGGGTGAGCAGTTCTTC	CASSKRGGEQFF
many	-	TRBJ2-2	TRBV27	TGTGCCAGCAGTTTATATAGAACGAACACCGGGGAGCTGTTTTTT	CASSLYRTNTGELFF
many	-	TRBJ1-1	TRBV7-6	TGTGCCAGCAGCTCCACGCCCCATGACCGAAACGAGGGGAGTGAAGCTTTCTTT	CASSSTPHDRNEGSEAFF
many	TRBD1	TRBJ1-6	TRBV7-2	TGTGCCAGCAGCTTTCGGACAGGGGGGCTTACTAATTCACCCCTCCACTTT	CASSFRTGGLTNSPLHF
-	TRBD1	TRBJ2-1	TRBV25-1	TGTGCCAGCAGTGAACCTATAAACCCCCGGACAGGGAACAATGAGCAGTTCTTC	CASSEPINPRTGNNEQFF
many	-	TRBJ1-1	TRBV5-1	TGCGCCAGCAGCTTAACACCTCCGAACACTGAAGCTTTCTTT	CASSLTPPNTEAFF
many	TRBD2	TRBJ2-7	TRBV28	TGTGCCAGCACCCGCGGGGGGCGGCGGGAGGCAGCCTACGAGCAGTACTTC	CASTRGGRREAAYEQYF
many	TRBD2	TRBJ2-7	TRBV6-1	TGTGCCAGCAGGACTACTAGCCGAGCGGGGCTCTCCTACGAGCAGTACTTC	CASRTTSRAGLSYEQYF
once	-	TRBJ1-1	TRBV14	TGTGCCAGCAGCCAAGTCACAGGGCACACTGAAGCTTTCTTT	CASSQVTGHTEAFF
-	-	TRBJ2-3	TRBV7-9	TGTGCCAGCAGTCCCCCCGTGGGCGGGAGCACAGATACGCAGTATTTT	CASSPPVGGSTDTQYF
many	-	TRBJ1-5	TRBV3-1	TGTGCCAGCAGCCAAGCGGGGCCGGCGTATAGCAATCAGCCCCAGCATTTT	CASSQAGPAYSNQPQHF
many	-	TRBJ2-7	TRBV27	TGTGCCAACAGGACAAGGGCGACCCCCTACGAGCAGTACTTC	CANRTRATPYEQYF
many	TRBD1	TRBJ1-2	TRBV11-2	TGTGCCAGCGGCCGGGACAGGGATGGCTACACCTTC	CASGRDRDGYTF
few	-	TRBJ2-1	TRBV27	TGTGCCAGCAGTATGCCACAGGGCCTTTTCTCCTACAATGAGCAGTTCTTC	CASSMPQGLFSYNEQFF
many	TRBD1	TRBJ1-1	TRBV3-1	TGTGCCAGCAGCCTCGGACAGGGGCCGTCTGAAGCTTTCTTT	CASSLGQGPSEAFF
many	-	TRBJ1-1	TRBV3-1	TGTGCCAGCAGCCAGCAACTTATGAACACTGAAGCTTTCTTT	CASSQQLMNTEAFF
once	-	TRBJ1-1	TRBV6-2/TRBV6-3	TGTGCCAGCAGCTCCGACAGGCTTGAAGCTTTCTTT	CASSSDRLEAFF
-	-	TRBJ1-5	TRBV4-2	TGTGCCAGCAGCCAAGTGCCACAGGGTTCATATCAGCCCCAGCATTTT	CASSQVPQGSYQPQHF
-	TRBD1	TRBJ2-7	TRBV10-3	TGTGCCATCCGGGGGACAGGGGGCTACGAGCAGTACTTC	CAIRGTGGYEQYF
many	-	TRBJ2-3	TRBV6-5	TGTGCCAGCAGTTACTCCCCGGGTCATGGCACAGATACGCAGTATTTT	CASSYSPGHGTDTQYF
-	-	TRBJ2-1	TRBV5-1	TGCGCCAGCAGCTTGGTAATTAGCGGCTCCTACAATGAGCAGTTCTTC	CASSLVISGSYNEQFF
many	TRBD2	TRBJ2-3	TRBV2	TGTGCCAGCGTTGGGACTAGCGGTGTCACAGATACGCAGTATTTT	CASVGTSGVTDTQYF
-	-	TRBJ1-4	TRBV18	TGTGCCAGCTCACCATCGGGGGGATCCGCTCCAACTAATGAAAAACTGTTTTTT	CASSPSGGSAPTNEKLFF
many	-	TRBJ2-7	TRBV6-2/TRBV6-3	TGTGCCAGCAGTTACTCCGCCGGGAAGTACGAGCAGTACTTC	CASSYSAGKYEQYF
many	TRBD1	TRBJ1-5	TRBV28	TGTGCCAGCAGTTTGGGGACAGGGACCCAATCACGGCCCCAGCATTTT	CASSLGTGTQSRPQHF
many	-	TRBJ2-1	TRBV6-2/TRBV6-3	TGTGCCAGCAGTTCCCGGTGGGGGGAGCGGAGGACCTACAATGAGCAGTTCTTC	CASSSRWGERRTYNEQFF
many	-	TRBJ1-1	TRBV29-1	TGCAGCGTCCGAGCGAACACTGAAGCTTTCTTT	CSVRANTEAFF
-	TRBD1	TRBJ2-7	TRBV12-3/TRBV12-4	TGTGCCAGCAGTCCGGGACAGGGCCCCTACGAGCAGTACTTC	CASSPGQGPYEQYF
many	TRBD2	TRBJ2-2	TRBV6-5	TGTGCCAGCAGTTACGGAGCGGGAGAGGTCGGGGAGCTGTTTTTT	CASSYGAGEVGELFF
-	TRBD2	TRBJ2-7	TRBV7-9	TGTGCCAGCAGCTCTAGCGGGACCTCCTACGAGCAGTACTTC	CASSSSGTSYEQYF